This section outlines one T cell receptor beta chain sequence together with its context. The antigen this receptor binds is unknown. Nothing much larger sits one base from this clone, and base qualities are not available. Patients with autoimmune disease history or receiving systemic immunosuppression were excluded from the trial. Peripheral blood for TCR sequencing was collected from all dose cohorts at baseline, on cycle 4 day 1, and on cycle 7 day 1. Samples were obtained from an open-label, multicenter, first-in-human phase I dose-escalation trial of ivuxolimab. Adults with locally advanced or metastatic melanoma, renal cell carcinoma, hepatocellular carcinoma or head and neck squamous cell carcinoma were enrolled in the trial. CD4+ and CD8+ T cells were sorted separately from peripheral blood before TCR sequencing. This sample stems from a study of OX40 agonist ivuxolimab in advanced cancers. Notes on the research overall: Ivuxolimab was a fully human IgG2 agonistic monoclonal antibody targeting the costimulatory receptor OX40 (CD134). Intravenous ivuxolimab was administered to patients every 2 weeks at six dose levels: 0.01, 0.1, 0.3, 1.5, 3 and 10 mg/kg. Of the roughly 52 dose-escalation patients, hepatocellular carcinoma was present in approximately 20, melanoma in around 15, renal cell carcinoma in 9 and head and neck cancer in 9. In the dose-escalation cohort, roughly 80% of patients were male, and the mean age was approximately 60 years, with a range of about 23 to 90. Prior anti-PD-1, anti-PD-L1 or anti-CTLA-4 therapy was permitted, and 40% to 50% of dose-escalation patients had received checkpoint inhibitors. Partial responses occurred in three dose-escalation patients, of whom one had hepatocellular carcinoma and two had cutaneous melanoma. The point of sequencing TCRbeta in the periphery was to test whether ivuxolimab changed TCR sequence diversity and drove clonal T-cell expansion. The paper covers the monotherapy dose-escalation part of the phase I ivuxolimab trial, which included N ≈ 50 patients.

The full study reports these points: After ivuxolimab, expanded clones were on average more numerous among CD8+ T cells than among CD4+ T cells. Antigen specificity was not determined for the clonally expanded peripheral T cells. At doses from 0.1 to 3.0 mg/kg, clonal expansion was seen in both CD4+ and CD8+ blood T cells between baseline and week 6. In the 0.1-3.0 mg/kg groups, partial responders had among the lowest normalized peripheral clonal expansion, particularly in CD8+ T cells. Low levels of normalized T-cell clonal expansion were also seen in some patients who did not respond.

Genomic DNA was isolated from the sorted cells so that the TCRbeta CDR3 region could be sequenced. The immunoSEQ Assay was used to sequence the TCRbeta CDR3 regions. TCRdb re-hosts the immuneACCESS table, in-frame sequences only. Its copies lack some clones; in the studies checked, an unresolved V gene accounts for under half of them, and the cause for the rest is not known. The sample table holds some 48,000 clones, of which around 90% were seen once. Roughly 6.2% of the sample goes to the ten largest clones. This sequence originates from an adult with an advanced solid tumor such as melanoma, head and neck, liver or kidney cancer. This specimen was CD4+ or CD8+ T cells sorted from blood, taken in a trial of the OX40 agonist ivuxolimab.

The encoded CDR3 is CSIDPGETQYF. DNA sequence: TGCAGTATTGACCCCGGAGAGACCCAGTACTTC. Rearrangement joined TRBV20-1 to TRBJ2-5; the D gene is unclear. Its CDR3 holds 11 amino acids, cysteine through phenylalanine. The kept DNA is CDR3 alone, 33 bases in frame from the first base. The CDR1 and CDR2 encoded by the germline V gene (reference sequence) are DFQATT and SNEGSKA. V sheds 8 bases and J sheds 4 bases, leaving 11 bases between their ends.